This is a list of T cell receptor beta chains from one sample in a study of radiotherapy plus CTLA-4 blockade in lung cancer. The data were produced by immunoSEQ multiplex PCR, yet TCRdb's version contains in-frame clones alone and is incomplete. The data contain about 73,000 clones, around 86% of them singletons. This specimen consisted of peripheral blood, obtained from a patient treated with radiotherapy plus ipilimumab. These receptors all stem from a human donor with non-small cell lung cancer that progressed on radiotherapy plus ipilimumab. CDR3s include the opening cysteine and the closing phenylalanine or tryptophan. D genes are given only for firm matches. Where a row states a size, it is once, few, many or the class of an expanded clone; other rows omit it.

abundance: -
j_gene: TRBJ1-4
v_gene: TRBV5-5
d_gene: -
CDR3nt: TGTGCCAGCAGCTTGGGGGGGACATCAACGGAAAAACTGTTTTTT
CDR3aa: CASSLGGTSTEKLFF

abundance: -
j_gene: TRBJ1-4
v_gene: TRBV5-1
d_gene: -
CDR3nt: TGCGCCAGCAGCTTGACAGGGATGAATGAAAAACTGTTTTTT
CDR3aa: CASSLTGMNEKLFF

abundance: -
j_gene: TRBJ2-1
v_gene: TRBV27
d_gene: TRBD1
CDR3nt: TGTGCCAGCAGGCACGGGACAGGGACGTTTAACGAGCAGTTCTTC
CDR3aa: CASRHGTGTFNEQFF

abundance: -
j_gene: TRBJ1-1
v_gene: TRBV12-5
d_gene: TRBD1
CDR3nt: TGTGCTAGTGGTTTGGAGACAGGGACTGAAGCTTTCTTT
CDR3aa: CASGLETGTEAFF

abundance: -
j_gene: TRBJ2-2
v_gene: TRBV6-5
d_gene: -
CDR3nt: TGTGCCAGCAACAAAAATTCTCAGGGATCCGGGGAGCTGTTTTTT
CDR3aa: CASNKNSQGSGELFF

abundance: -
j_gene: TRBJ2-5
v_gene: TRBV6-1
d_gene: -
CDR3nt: TGTGCCAGCAGTGGGCCCCTAGGGACCCAGTACTTC
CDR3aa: CASSGPLGTQYF

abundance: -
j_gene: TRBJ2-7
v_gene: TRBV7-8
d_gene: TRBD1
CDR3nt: TGTGCCAGCAGCTTGAAACAGGGGTCCCCCGCCTACGAGCAGTACTTC
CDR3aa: CASSLKQGSPAYEQYF

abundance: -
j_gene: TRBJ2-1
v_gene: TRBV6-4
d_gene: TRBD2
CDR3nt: TGTGCCAGCAGTGACTCCTTTGCGGGACTAGCGATCAATGAGCAGTTCTTC
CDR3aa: CASSDSFAGLAINEQFF

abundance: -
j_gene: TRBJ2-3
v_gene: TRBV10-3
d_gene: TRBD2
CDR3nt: TGTGCCATCAGCATAGGACTAGCGGTCACAGATACGCAGTATTTT
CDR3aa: CAISIGLAVTDTQYF

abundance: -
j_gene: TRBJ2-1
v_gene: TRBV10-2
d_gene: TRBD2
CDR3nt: TGCGCCACCTCTCGTGGGACTAGAACTAATGAGCAGTTCTTC
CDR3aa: CATSRGTRTNEQFF

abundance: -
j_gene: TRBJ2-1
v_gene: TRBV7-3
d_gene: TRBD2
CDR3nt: TGTGCCAGCAGCTTAGGTCCCCTAGCGGGAGTGGTGAATGAGCAGTTCTTC
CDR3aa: CASSLGPLAGVVNEQFF

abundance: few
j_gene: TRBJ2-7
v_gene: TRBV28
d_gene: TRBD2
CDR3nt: TGTGCCAGCAGGACATCGGGGGGGGCCGGGACCCACTACGAGCAGTACTTC
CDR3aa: CASRTSGGAGTHYEQYF

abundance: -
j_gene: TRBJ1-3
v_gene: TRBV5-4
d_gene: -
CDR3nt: TGTGCCAGCAGCTTGGACGGAGGGATCGCGACTGGAAACACCATATATTTT
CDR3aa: CASSLDGGIATGNTIYF

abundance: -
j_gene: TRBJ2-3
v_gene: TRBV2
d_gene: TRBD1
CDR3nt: TGTGCCAGCACCCAAACAGGGGTTCAGTTAGATACGCAGTATTTT
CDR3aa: CASTQTGVQLDTQYF

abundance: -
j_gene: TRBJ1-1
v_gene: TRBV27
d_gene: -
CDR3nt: TGTGCCAGCAGCATACCGACAGGAGAAGCTTTCTTT
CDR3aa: CASSIPTGEAFF

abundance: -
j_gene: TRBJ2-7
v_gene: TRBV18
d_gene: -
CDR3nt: TGTGCCAGCTCCCCCGTAGGGCCCCTGCTCGAGCAGTACTTC
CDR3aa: CASSPVGPLLEQYF

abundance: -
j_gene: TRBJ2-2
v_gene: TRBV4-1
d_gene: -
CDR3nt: TGCGCCAGCAGCCAATCTCTGGTCACCGGGGAGCTGTTTTTT
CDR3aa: CASSQSLVTGELFF

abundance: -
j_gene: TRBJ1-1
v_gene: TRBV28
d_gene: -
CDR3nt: TGTGCCAGCAGTTTATCCCCCGGCCAGACTGAAGCTTTCTTT
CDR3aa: CASSLSPGQTEAFF

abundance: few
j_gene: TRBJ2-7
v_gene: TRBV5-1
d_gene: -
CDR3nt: TGCGCCAGCAGCGGACGACAGAACGAGCAGTACTTC
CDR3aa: CASSGRQNEQYF

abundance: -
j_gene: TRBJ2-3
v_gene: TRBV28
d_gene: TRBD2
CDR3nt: TGTGCCAGCCCCCCAGGACTAGCGGGAGGGCCGAGGTTGACAAATACGCAGTATTTT
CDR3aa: CASPPGLAGGPRLTNTQYF

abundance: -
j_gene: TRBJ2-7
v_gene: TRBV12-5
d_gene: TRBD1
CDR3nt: TGTGCTAGTGGTTTGGGACAGGGTTGGACGTACGAGCAGTACTTC
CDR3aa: CASGLGQGWTYEQYF

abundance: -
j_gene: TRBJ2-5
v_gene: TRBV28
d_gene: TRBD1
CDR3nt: TGTGCCAGCAACCTAGGGACAGGCCTAACGACCCAGTACTTC
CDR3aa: CASNLGTGLTTQYF

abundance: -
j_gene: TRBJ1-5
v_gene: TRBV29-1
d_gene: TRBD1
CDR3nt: TGCAGCGTATGGACAGGGGGCGGTCAGCCCCAGCATTTT
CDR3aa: CSVWTGGGQPQHF

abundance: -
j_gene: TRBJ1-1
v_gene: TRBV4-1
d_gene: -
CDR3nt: TGCGCCAGCAGCCCTCCTCTCCGGCTCACTGAAGCTTTCTTT
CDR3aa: CASSPPLRLTEAFF

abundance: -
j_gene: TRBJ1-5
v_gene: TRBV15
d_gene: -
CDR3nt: TGTGCCACCAGCAGACCATTCCAGCCCCAGCATTTT
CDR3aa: CATSRPFQPQHF

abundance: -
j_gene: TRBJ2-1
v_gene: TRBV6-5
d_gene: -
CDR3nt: TGTGCCAGCAGTTACGCGAGAGATTCGCACAATGAGCAGTTCTTC
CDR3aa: CASSYARDSHNEQFF

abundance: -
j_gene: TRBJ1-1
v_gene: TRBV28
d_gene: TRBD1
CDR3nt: TGTGCCAGCAGTTTGGGACAGGGCTCTGAAGCTTTCTTT
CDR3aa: CASSLGQGSEAFF

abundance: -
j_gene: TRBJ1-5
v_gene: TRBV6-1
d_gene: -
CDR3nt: TGTGCCAGCAGTGAGGTCAGGGTCCTGTTCAATCAGCCCCAGCATTTT
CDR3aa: CASSEVRVLFNQPQHF

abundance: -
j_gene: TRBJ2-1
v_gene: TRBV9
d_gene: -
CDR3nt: TGTGCCAGCAGCGTACAGGGCGTAGGGAATGAGCAGTTCTTC
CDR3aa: CASSVQGVGNEQFF

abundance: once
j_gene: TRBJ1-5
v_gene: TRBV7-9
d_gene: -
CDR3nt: TGTGCCAGCAGCCGCGCGGGGGATCAGCCCCAGCATTTT
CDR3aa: CASSRAGDQPQHF

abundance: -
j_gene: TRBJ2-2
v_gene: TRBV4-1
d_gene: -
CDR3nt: TGCGCCAGCAGCCGCACAGGGTCGAACACCGGGGAGCTGTTTTTT
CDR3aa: CASSRTGSNTGELFF

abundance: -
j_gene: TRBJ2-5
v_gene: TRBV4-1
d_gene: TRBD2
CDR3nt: TGCGCCAGCAGCCAAGAAGCGGGAGCGGGCCAAGAGACCCAGTACTTC
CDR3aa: CASSQEAGAGQETQYF

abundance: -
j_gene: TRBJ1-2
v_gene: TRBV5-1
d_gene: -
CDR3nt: TGCGCCAGCAGCTTGGGTACGGGGTCGATAGATGGCTACACCTTC
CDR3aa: CASSLGTGSIDGYTF

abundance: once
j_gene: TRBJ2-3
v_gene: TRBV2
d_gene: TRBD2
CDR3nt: TGTGCCAGCTCCCACCTCACGACTAGCGGAACCACAGATACGCAGTATTTT
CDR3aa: CASSHLTTSGTTDTQYF

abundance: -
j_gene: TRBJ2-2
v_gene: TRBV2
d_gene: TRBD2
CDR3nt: TGTGCCAGCAGCGGCACCGGGACTACGTCCGGGGAGCTGTTTTTT
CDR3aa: CASSGTGTTSGELFF

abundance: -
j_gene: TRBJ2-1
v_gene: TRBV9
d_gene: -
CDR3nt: TGTGCCAGCAGCCCCCCCCCTCCCCTGAATGAGCAGTTCTTC
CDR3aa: CASSPPPPLNEQFF